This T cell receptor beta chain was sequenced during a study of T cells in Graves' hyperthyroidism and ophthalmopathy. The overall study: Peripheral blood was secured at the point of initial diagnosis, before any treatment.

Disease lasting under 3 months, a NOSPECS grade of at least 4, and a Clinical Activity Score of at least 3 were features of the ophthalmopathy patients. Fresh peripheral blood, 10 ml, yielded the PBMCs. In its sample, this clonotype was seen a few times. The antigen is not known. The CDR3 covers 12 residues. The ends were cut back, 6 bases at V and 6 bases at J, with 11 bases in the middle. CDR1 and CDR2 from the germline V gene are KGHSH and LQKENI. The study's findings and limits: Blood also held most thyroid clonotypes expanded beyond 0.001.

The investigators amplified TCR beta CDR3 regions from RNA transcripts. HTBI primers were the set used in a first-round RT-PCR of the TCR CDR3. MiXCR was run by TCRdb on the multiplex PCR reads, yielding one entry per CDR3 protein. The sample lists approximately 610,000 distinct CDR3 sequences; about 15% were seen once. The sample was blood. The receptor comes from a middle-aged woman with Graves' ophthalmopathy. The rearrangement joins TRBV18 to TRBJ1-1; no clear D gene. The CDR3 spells CASSEGIAEAFF. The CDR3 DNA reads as TGTGCCAGCTCCGAGGGAATTGCTGAAGCTTTCTTT.